This entry describes one T cell receptor beta chain. Antigen: not known. This specimen comes from a study of PD-1 blockade in classical Hodgkin lymphoma. Study-wide points: Newly diagnosed patients were reported to exhibit reduced baseline TCR diversity relative to healthy donors.

The CDR3 covers 14 residues. The germline V gene has CDR1 MNHNS and CDR2 SASEGT. The germline V and J ends were trimmed by 3 bases and 7 bases, with 16 bases remaining between them. Noted time point: newly diagnosed, previously untreated cHL patient sample. Out of thawed PBMCs, magnetic negative selection purified CD4+ T cells. Serving as comparison were PBMCs from newly diagnosed, untreated classical Hodgkin lymphoma, which were sequenced alongside the relapsed/refractory trial patients. Method: immunoSEQ multiplex PCR; TCRdb's copy keeps in-frame clones and lacks some. The sample lists about 30,000 clones; 88% were seen once.

Source material: CD4+ T cells from blood. This rearrangement joins TRBV6-1 to TRBJ2-7, with a weak D call TRBD2 (5 bases). The TCR was taken from a human donor with classical Hodgkin lymphoma. The CDR3 DNA sequence: TGTGCCAGCAGTGATGGCGGCCACGGCGGGGAGCAGTACGTC. Protein product: CASSDGGHGGEQYV.